The T cell receptor beta chain described here comes from a study of metastatic and nonmetastatic thyroid tumors. Study background: Repertoires from malignant and benign thyroid patients were compared across blood and tumor or nodule tissue. Findings and caveats of the study: Within blood and tumor, benign nodules reportedly had significantly lower TCR beta diversity than malignant thyroid tumors did.

This clone has ten or more counts. The target antigen is unknown. The CDR3 length is 15 residues. Trimming left V 7 bases short and J 3 bases short, with 17 bases between. Thyroid surgery had not been preceded by any treatment in any patient. Per the study methods: It was from CDR3 differences across clinicopathological groups that a distant-metastasis classifier for papillary thyroid cancer was built. TCRdb redid the clone calls on the PCR reads using MiXCR. These V and J calls derive from TCRdb rather than the authors' analysis. The sample holds 30,000 to 35,000 clones, around 17% seen once. The chain is built from TRBV12-3 or TRBV12-4 and TRBJ2-3, with D possibly TRBD1 on 6 matching bases. Sequencing input: blood. This TCR was recovered from a female donor with papillary thyroid cancer or a benign thyroid nodule (not recorded which). Some clones in this sample may be carry-over from other donors' samples. The CDR3 sequence is CASTRRAGATDTQYF. In DNA, the CDR3 is TGTGCCAGCACCAGGCGGGCAGGGGCAACAGATACGCAGTATTTT.